Listed below are T cell receptor beta chains from one sample, sequenced in a study of graft-versus-host responses after intestinal transplantation. Their antigens are not known. Profiled with immunoSEQ multiplex PCR; TCRdb holds only in-frame clones, not every one. This table has about 100,000 clones, roughly 84% appearing once. Source: unstimulated CD4+ T cells sorted from spleen or lymph node cells, taken before transplant. Source of these receptors: a human donor who was the organ donor for an intestinal transplant. Both conserved end residues are part of each CDR3. D genes are given only for firm matches. The size field is filled for only some rows; it gives once, few, many or a size class.

d_gene: -
abundance: once
v_gene: TRBV5-4
j_gene: TRBJ2-1
CDR3aa: CASSLAGTASYNEQFF
CDR3nt: TGTGCCAGCAGCTTGGCTGGGACCGCATCCTACAATGAGCAGTTCTTC

d_gene: TRBD2
abundance: -
v_gene: TRBV20-1
j_gene: TRBJ2-7
CDR3aa: CSAGLAGEQYF
CDR3nt: TGCAGTGCCGGACTAGCAGGCGAGCAGTACTTC

d_gene: TRBD1
abundance: -
v_gene: TRBV19
j_gene: TRBJ2-6
CDR3aa: CASSIWAGGVSGANVLTF
CDR3nt: TGTGCCAGTAGTATTTGGGCAGGGGGCGTGAGTGGGGCCAACGTCCTGACTTTC

d_gene: -
abundance: -
v_gene: TRBV5-6
j_gene: TRBJ2-3
CDR3aa: CASSGELKALYF
CDR3nt: TGTGCCAGCAGCGGTGAACTAAAGGCGTTGTATTTT

d_gene: TRBD1
abundance: -
v_gene: TRBV4-1
j_gene: TRBJ1-6
CDR3aa: CASSQGPRDRDNSPLHF
CDR3nt: TGCGCCAGCAGCCAAGGGCCCCGGGACAGGGATAATTCACCCCTCCACTTT

d_gene: TRBD2
abundance: -
v_gene: TRBV10-2
j_gene: TRBJ2-1
CDR3aa: CASSLAGGRVNEQFF
CDR3nt: TGCGCCAGCAGTTTAGCGGGGGGAAGGGTAAATGAGCAGTTCTTC

d_gene: -
abundance: -
v_gene: TRBV5-6
j_gene: TRBJ1-1
CDR3aa: CASSLAGGGSRDTEAFF
CDR3nt: TGTGCCAGCAGCTTGGCCGGCGGGGGAAGCCGGGACACTGAAGCTTTCTTT

d_gene: -
abundance: -
v_gene: TRBV2
j_gene: TRBJ1-2
CDR3aa: CASSQRTFNDGYTF
CDR3nt: TGTGCCAGCAGTCAACGGACCTTCAACGATGGCTACACCTTC

d_gene: TRBD1
abundance: once
v_gene: TRBV5-6
j_gene: TRBJ1-2
CDR3aa: CASSSAIRGYLGTYTF
CDR3nt: TGTGCCAGCAGCTCCGCAATCAGGGGGTATTTGGGTACCTACACCTTC

d_gene: TRBD2
abundance: -
v_gene: TRBV18
j_gene: TRBJ2-1
CDR3aa: CASSQPGTSSYNEQFF
CDR3nt: TGTGCCAGCTCACAGCCGGGGACTAGCTCCTACAATGAGCAGTTCTTC

d_gene: -
abundance: -
v_gene: TRBV20-1
j_gene: TRBJ2-7
CDR3aa: CSARDPPEQYF
CDR3nt: TGCAGTGCTCGGGACCCCCCCGAGCAGTACTTC

d_gene: -
abundance: few
v_gene: TRBV12-2
j_gene: TRBJ1-5
CDR3aa: CASPDPPGNQPQHF
CDR3nt: TGTGCAAGTCCCGATCCTCCGGGCAATCAGCCCCAGCATTTT

d_gene: -
abundance: once
v_gene: TRBV19
j_gene: TRBJ1-5
CDR3aa: CASNDAGYSNQPQHF
CDR3nt: TGTGCCAGTAACGACGCCGGTTATAGCAATCAGCCCCAGCATTTT

d_gene: -
abundance: -
v_gene: TRBV30
j_gene: TRBJ2-5
CDR3aa: CAWSTGIKETQYF
CDR3nt: TGTGCCTGGAGTACCGGGATAAAAGAGACCCAGTACTTC

d_gene: -
abundance: -
v_gene: TRBV10-3
j_gene: TRBJ2-1
CDR3aa: CAISRGAPSEQFF
CDR3nt: TGTGCCATCAGTCGCGGGGCCCCTAGTGAGCAGTTCTTC